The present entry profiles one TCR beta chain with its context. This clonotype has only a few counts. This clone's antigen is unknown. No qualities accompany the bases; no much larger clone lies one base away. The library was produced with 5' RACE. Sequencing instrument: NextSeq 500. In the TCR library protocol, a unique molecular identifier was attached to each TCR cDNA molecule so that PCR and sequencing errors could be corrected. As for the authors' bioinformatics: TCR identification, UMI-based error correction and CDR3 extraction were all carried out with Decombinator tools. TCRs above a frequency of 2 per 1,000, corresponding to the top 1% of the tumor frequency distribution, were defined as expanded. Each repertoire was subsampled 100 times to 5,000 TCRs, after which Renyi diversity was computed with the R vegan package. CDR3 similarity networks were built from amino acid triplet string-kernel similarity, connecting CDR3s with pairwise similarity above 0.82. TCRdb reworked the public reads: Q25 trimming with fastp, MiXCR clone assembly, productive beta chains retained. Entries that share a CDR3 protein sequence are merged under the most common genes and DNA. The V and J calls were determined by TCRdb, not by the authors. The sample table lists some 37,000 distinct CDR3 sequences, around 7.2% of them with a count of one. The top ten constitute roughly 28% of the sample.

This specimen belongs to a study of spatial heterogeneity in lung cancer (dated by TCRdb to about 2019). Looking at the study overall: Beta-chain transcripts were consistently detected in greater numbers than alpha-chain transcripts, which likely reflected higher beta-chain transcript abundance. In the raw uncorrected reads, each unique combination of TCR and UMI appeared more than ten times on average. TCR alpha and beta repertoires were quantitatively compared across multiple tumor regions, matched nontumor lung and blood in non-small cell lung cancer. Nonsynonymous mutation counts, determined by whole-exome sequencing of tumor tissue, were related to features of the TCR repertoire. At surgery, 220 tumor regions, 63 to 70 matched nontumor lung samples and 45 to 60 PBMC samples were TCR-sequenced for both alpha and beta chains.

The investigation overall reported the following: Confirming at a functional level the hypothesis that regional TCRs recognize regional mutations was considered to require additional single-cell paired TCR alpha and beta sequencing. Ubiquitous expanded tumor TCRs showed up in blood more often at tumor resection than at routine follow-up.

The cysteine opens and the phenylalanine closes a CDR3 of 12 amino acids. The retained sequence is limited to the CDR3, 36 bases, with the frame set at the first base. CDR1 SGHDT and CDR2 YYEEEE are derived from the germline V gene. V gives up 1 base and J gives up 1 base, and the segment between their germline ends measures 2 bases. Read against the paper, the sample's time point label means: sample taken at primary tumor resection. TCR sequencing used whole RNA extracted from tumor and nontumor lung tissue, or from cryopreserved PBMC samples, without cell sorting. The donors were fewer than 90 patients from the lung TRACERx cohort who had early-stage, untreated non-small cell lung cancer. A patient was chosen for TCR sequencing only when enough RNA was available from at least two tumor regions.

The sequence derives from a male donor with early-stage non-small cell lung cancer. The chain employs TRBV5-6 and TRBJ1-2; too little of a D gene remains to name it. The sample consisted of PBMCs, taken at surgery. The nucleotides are TGTGCCAGCAGCTTGAGTAACTATGGCTACACCTTC. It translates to CASSLSNYGYTF.